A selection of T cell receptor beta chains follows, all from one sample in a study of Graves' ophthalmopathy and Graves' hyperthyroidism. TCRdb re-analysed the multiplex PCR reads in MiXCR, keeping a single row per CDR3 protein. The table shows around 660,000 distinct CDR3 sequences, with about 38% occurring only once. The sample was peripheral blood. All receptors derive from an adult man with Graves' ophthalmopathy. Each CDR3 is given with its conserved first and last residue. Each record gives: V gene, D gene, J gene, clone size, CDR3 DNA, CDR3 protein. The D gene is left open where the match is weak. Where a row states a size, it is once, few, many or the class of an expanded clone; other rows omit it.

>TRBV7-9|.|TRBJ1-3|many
TGTGCCAGCAGCTCCACGTCGGGGGGGGGAGGAAACACCATATATTTT
CASSSTSGGGGNTIYF
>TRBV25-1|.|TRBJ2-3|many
TGTGCCAGCAGTGATCGAAATACGCAGTATTTT
CASSDRNTQYF
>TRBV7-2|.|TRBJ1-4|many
TGTGCCAGCAGCTACAGCGGGATGTATCCCTTTAATGAAAAACTGTTTTTT
CASSYSGMYPFNEKLFF
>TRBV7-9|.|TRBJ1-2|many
TGTGCCACCGTCGGTACCGTCCTTACCTTC
CATVGTVLTF
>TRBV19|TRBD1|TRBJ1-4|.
TGTGCCAGTAGTTTAGATGGACAGGGAAAACTGTTTTTT
CASSLDGQGKLFF
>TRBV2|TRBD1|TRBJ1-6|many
TGTGCCAGCATTTACCGGACAGGAAATTCACCCCTCCACTTT
CASIYRTGNSPLHF
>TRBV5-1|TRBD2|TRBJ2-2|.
TGCGCCAGCAGCTTGCTAGAGCGGGGAAGCACCGGGGAGCTGTTTTTT
CASSLLERGSTGELFF
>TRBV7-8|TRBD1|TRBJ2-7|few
TGTGCCAGCAGCTTATACTACTCTGAGACAGGGGGAGTCGAGCAGTACTTC
CASSLYYSETGGVEQYF
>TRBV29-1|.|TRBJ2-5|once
TGCAGCCAACGCGGGATTGGGGAGACCCAGTACTTC
CSQRGIGETQYF
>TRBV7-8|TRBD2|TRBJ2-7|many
TGTGCCAGCAGCTTAACTAGCGGCCGTGGTTACGAGCAGTACTTC
CASSLTSGRGYEQYF
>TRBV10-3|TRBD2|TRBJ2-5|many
TGTGCCATCGGAAGGGAGGGGGAGACCCAGTACTTC
CAIGREGETQYF
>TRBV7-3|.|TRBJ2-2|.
TGTGCCAGCAGCTTAATAGACGGGGGGAACACCGGGGAGCTGTTTTTT
CASSLIDGGNTGELFF
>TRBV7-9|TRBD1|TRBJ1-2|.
TGTGCCAGCAGCCAAGTGGGACAGGGGCGGGGCTACACCTTC
CASSQVGQGRGYTF
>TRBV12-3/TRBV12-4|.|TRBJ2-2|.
TGTGCCAGCAGTTTAGCGGTTCAGAACACCGGGGAGCTGTTTTTT
CASSLAVQNTGELFF
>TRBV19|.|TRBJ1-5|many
TGTGCCAGTAGCTGGACAGACGATAGCAATCAGCCCCAGCATTTT
CASSWTDDSNQPQHF
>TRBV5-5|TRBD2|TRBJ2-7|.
TGTGCCAGCAGCGAAACACTAGCGGGCTACGAGCAGTACTTC
CASSETLAGYEQYF
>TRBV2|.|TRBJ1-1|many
TGTGCCAGCAGTGAACTCAGTTCAGAAGCTTTCTTT
CASSELSSEAFF
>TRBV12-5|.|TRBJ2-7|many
TGTGCTAGTGGACGGGACGGCCGTTCCTACGAGCAGTACTTC
CASGRDGRSYEQYF
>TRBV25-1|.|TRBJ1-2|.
TGTGCCAGCTCACCAGGTCAGCCCCATAACTATGGCTACACCTTC
CASSPGQPHNYGYTF
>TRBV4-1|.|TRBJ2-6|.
TGCGCCAGCGGCCAAGATATGGGCAGGGCCCCTTTCTCTGGGGCCAACGTCCTGACTTTC
CASGQDMGRAPFSGANVLTF
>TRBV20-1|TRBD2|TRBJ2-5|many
TGCAGTGCCGTACTAGCGGGGGAAGAGACCCAGTACTTC
CSAVLAGEETQYF
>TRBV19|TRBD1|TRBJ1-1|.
TGTGCCAGTAGAGCTCTTAACAGGGGGCGAAACACTGAAGCTTTCTTT
CASRALNRGRNTEAFF
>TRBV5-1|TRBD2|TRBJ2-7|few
TGCGCCAGCAGCTTCCGAATCGACAGCGGGAGGGCCGGAGAAGAGCAGTACTTC
CASSFRIDSGRAGEEQYF
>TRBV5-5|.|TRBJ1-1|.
TGTGCCAGCAGCTTGTTGGGAAATAAGAACACTGAAGCTTTCTTT
CASSLLGNKNTEAFF
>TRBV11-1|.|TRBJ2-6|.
TGTGCCAGCAGCTCCCCGGGGGTGGGGGCCAACGTCCTGACTTTC
CASSSPGVGANVLTF
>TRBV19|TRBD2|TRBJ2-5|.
TGTGCCAGTAGTATTCAAGCGGGGGAGACCCAGTACTTC
CASSIQAGETQYF